The 14 T cell receptor beta chains presented below share a single source sample, sequenced in a study of human T cells and chemical hapten exposure. Specified time point: patch test 1, 2 weeks after DPC sensitization. As to treatment: therapeutic diphenylcyclopropenone sensitization with weekly scalp DPC. Via MiXCR, TCRdb re-called the RACE reads, giving one row per CDR3 protein. This sample has about 99,000 distinct CDR3 sequences, with around 12% found just once. The specimen was whole blood, collected in connection with sensitization to the hapten diphenylcyclopropenone (DPC). The receptors derive from a woman in her 40s with alopecia areata. Some clones in this sample may be carry-over from other donors' samples.

The CDR3 DNA reads as TGTGCCAGCAGCGTAAAAGGGGGACAGAACACAGATACGCAGTATTTT. Its translation is CASSVKGGQNTDTQYF. The chain recombines TRBV9 with TRBJ2-3, with 7 nucleotides matching TRBD1. The V gene's germline CDR1 is SGDLS and CDR2 YYNGEE. This CDR3 has 16 residues. With 1 base clipped from V and 2 bases from J, the junction kept 7 bases outside the gene matches.

This clonotype was found many times. The chain joins TRBV3-1 to TRBJ1-5; D unresolved. The CDR3 is 17 residues long. Germline V lookup: CDR1 LGHDT, CDR2 YNNKEL (reference sequence). Trimming took 2 bases from V and 1 from J, leaving 15 bases between them. As DNA, the CDR3 is TGTGCCAGCAGCCAAACCCGCTATTTTGACAGCAATCAGCCCCAGCATTTT. As protein: CASSQTRYFDSNQPQHF.

V is TRBV28 and J is TRBJ2-7, with 8 bases matching TRBD1. This CDR3 comprises 17 residues. Germline values: CDR1 MDHEN, CDR2 SYDVKM. With V trimmed by 3 bases and J by 3 bases, 13 bases remained unmatched. Here the CDR3 DNA reads TGTGCCAGCAGTTTTCGGGTGGGCCAGGGGGCCTTCTACGAGCAGTACTTC. Its translation: CASSFRVGQGAFYEQYF.

There are many counts of this clonotype. This chain joins TRBV10-1 and TRBJ2-5, with D maybe TRBD2 (6 bases). Trimming took off 0 bases at V and 5 bases at J, with 16 bases between the two ends. CDR1 is WNHNN, CDR2 SYGVQD, per germline (reference sequence). This CDR3 contains 16 residues. The CDR3 sequence: CASSESGGAGGETQYF. CDR3 bases: TGCGCCAGCAGTGAGTCGGGAGGCGCTGGGGGGGAGACCCAGTACTTC.

This chain uses TRBV4-3 with TRBJ1-4; unclear D gene. Germline CDR1 and CDR2: LGHNA and YSLEER. The CDR3 has 15 amino acids. The V end lost 0 bases, the J end lost 5 bases, and 10 bases lay between the germline ends. For the CDR3, the DNA is TGCGCCAGCAGCCAAGAAGTGCGGGAAAATGAAAAACTGTTTTTT. Protein: CASSQEVRENEKLFF.

A remark on this clonotype: Being one base from a much bigger clone, this may be a read error. The rearrangement joins TRBV11-2 to TRBJ2-1; no definite D call. CDR1 is SGHAT, CDR2 FQNNGV, per germline. The CDR3 is made up of 13 amino acids. CDR3 sequence reads: CPSSAPTGDEQFF. CDR3 nucleotides: TGTCCCAGCAGCGCCCCAACTGGGGATGAGCAGTTCTTC. Variable domain in full (rest from reference TRBV11-2 and TRBJ2-1): EAGVAQSPRYKIIEKRQSVAFWCNPISGHATLYWYQQILGQGPKLLIQFQNNGVVDDSQLPKDRFSAERLKGVDSTLKIQPAKLEDSAVYLCPSSAPTGDEQFFGPGTRLTVL.

The chain combines TRBV6-2 or TRBV6-3 with TRBJ2-1; 7 bases match TRBD2. The ends lost 7 bases at V and 5 bases at J; junction bases unmatched: 5. This CDR3 comprises 13 residues. The germline gives CDR1 MNHEY, CDR2 SVGEGT. The chain's CDR3 is CASIRAGDNEQFF. The DNA of the CDR3 is TGTGCCAGCATCCGGGCGGGGGACAATGAGCAGTTCTTC.

This clonotype was seen ten or more times. The chain couples TRBV6-2 or TRBV6-3 to TRBJ2-7; D gene ambiguous. The CDR3 runs 12 residues. Trimming cost V 8 bases and J 9 bases, with 17 bases left between them. Germline V gives CDR1 MNHEY, CDR2 SVGEGT. The CDR3 sequence is CASLSWDFGQYF. In DNA, the CDR3 is TGTGCCAGCCTCAGCTGGGATTTCGGGCAGTACTTC.

V is TRBV29-1 and J is TRBJ2-3; no firm D call. Trimming pared 7 bases from V and 4 bases from J, leaving 6 bases between. CDR3 length equals 10 residues. The germline CDR1 and CDR2 sequences are SQVTM and ANQGSEA. The CDR3: CSGGADTQYF. The CDR3, as DNA: TGCAGCGGAGGTGCAGATACGCAGTATTTT.

The chain carries TRBV5-8 and TRBJ2-7; possibly TRBD2 for D (6 bases). Trimming left V 4 bases short and J 0 bases short, with 11 bases between. Germline V gene sequence: CDR1 SGHTS, CDR2 YDEGEE. There are 14 residues in the CDR3. CDR3 nucleotides: TGTGCCAGCAGCACACCCGGGAGCTCCTACGAGCAGTACTTC. As protein: CASSTPGSSYEQYF.

V is TRBV9 and J is TRBJ1-3; D gene ambiguous. V lost 0 bases, J lost 2 bases, and 15 bases lay in between. This CDR3 is built from 17 residues. Germline V gene lookup returns CDR1 SGDLS and CDR2 YYNGEE. Here the CDR3 reads CASSVEARTAAGNTIYF. The CDR3 bases are TGTGCCAGCAGCGTAGAGGCTCGTACGGCAGCTGGAAACACCATATATTTT.

The genes are TRBV6-2 or TRBV6-3 and TRBJ2-1; TRBD2 is a possible D gene (6 bases). Germline lookup yields CDR1 MNHEY and CDR2 SVGEGT. The V end was cut by 2 bases, the J end by 0 bases, with 11 bases between. This CDR3 is 16 amino acids long. The CDR3 here is CASSYLGLNSYNEQFF. DNA of the CDR3: TGTGCCAGCAGTTACCTCGGACTAAACTCCTACAATGAGCAGTTCTTC.

This clonotype was seen only a few times. The chain uses TRBV7-8 and TRBJ1-2; 7 bases agree with TRBD1. The CDR3 is made up of 13 amino acids. Germline loops: CDR1 SGHVS, CDR2 FQNEAQ. V lost 1 base and J lost 4; bases outside the gene matches: 0. The CDR3 loop reads CASSLDRGYGYTF. The CDR3 DNA reads as TGTGCCAGCAGCTTAGACAGGGGCTATGGCTACACCTTC.

The CDR3 region is CAISAGTGRTYEQYF. As DNA, the CDR3 is TGTGCCATCAGCGCCGGGACAGGACGGACCTACGAGCAGTACTTC. The chain carries TRBV10-3 and TRBJ2-7; TRBD1 aligns across 8 bases. Germline V gives CDR1 ENHRY, CDR2 SYGVKD. The CDR3 contains 15 residues. Losses at the gene ends were 6 bases for V and 2 bases for J; bases not matched to a gene: 9.